This T cell receptor (beta chain) comes out of a study of blood T cells in healthy people across ages (dated by TCRdb to between 2015 and 2017). Broadly, across the study: In model experiments, template switching captured about one uniquely barcoded TCR beta cDNA molecule for every two T cells. Two additional independent replicas of 1 million unique cDNA reads from the same blood draw were analyzed for two donors (one aged 18 to 30 and one aged 80 or older). The donors were split into four age groups: young (average 16 years), middle-aged (roughly 42), aged (over 55) and long-lived (about 82). To avoid experimental bias, donors of different ages were distributed randomly across sequencing lanes. The study measured age-related changes in TCR beta repertoire diversity using deep sequencing normalized with unique cDNA molecular identifiers.

The roughly 39 donors, aged about 6 to 95 years, were systemically healthy Caucasian individuals from Russia. Each donor gave 9.5 to 10 milliliters of peripheral blood, drawn into EDTA-treated Vacutainer tubes. PBMCs were isolated by Ficoll-Paque density-gradient centrifugation, with at least 6 million obtained per sample. Trizol reagent was used to extract total RNA from the PBMCs, yielding at least 6 micrograms per sample. For every donor, flow cytometry on a PBMC aliquot measured the percentage of naive CD45RAhigh/CD27high T cells. About this clonotype itself: It has no known antigen specificity. One junction end disagrees with the germline gene, perhaps due to a read error.

The library was generated by 5' RACE. The reads were generated on an Illumina HiSeq 2500. A second about 7 to 11 cycle PCR used a sample-barcoded 5' primer and a J-beta primer mix. A unique molecular identifier was introduced onto each TCR beta cDNA molecule by a template-switch 5' adaptor carrying 12 random nucleotides. At least 2.5 million CDR3-containing paired-end reads were obtained from each sample. The Mint cDNA synthesis kit, primed by a TRBC-specific oligonucleotide, was used to synthesize first-strand cDNA from all RNA. Following uracil-DNA glycosylase treatment, all cDNA underwent a first 18-cycle PCR with the universal primers M1SS and BC2_uni_R. The authors' analysis ran thus. For normalization, 1 million high-quality reads were randomly selected from each sample, with every read carrying a distinct molecular identifier. Instead of being binned into consensus sequences, reads that shared molecular identifiers were thrown out. MiTCR, with a Q25 quality threshold and the strictest error-elimination algorithm, was used for CDR3 identification, clonotype clustering and error correction. A nonparametric unseen species model with Euler transformation was used to estimate lower-bound total TCR beta diversity. TCRdb reanalyzed the raw reads on its own, using fastp at Q25 for trimming and MiXCR for clone calling, and kept in-frame beta chains. Every distinct CDR3 protein forms one entry, paired with its most common genes and DNA. Clone size and V and J calls follow TCRdb, not the original study. Within this sample are some 1,500,000 distinct CDR3 sequences, with about 42% of them counted one time only. Of the sample, less than 5% is held by the ten largest clones.

General findings and caveats noted by the study authors: Total diversity estimates from one million sequenced T cells were considered lower bounds and underestimates. Conclusive comparison of naive and antigen-experienced compartments was prevented by the profiling of bulk unsorted PBMCs. There was a strong correlation between observed TCR beta diversity and the percentage of naive T cells measured by flow cytometry. Donor CMV infection status was unknown, potentially confounding age-related changes in expanded clonotypes. As age increased, observed TCR beta diversity per million T cells dropped in a roughly linear way, and a significant reduction was already evident by age 40. Compared with the aged group, the long-lived group had more naive CD4+ T cells, fewer expanded clones and increased TCR diversity, suggesting age selection.

Counted from cysteine to phenylalanine, this CDR3 has 16 amino acids. Just CDR3 DNA is preserved here, 48 bases in frame from base 1. Based on the germline V gene (reference sequence), the CDR1 and CDR2 sequences are PRHDT and FYEKMQ. What was sequenced was blood. This receptor was obtained from a woman under 30 in good health. The V and J genes are TRBV13 and TRBJ1-2; TRBD1 matches 12 bases in the middle. The nucleotide sequence reads TGTGCCAGCAGCCTAGGCGGGACAGGGGGCAACTATGGCTACACCTTC. Translated, this gives CASSLGGTGGNYGYTF. Beyond the CDR3, the reference TRBV13 and TRBJ1-2 genes provide the residues; the full variable domain reads: AAGVIQSPRHLIKEKRETATLKCYPIPRHDTVYWYQQGPGQDPQFLISFYEKMQSDKGSIPDRFSAQQFSDYHSELNMSSLELGDSALYFCASSLGGTGGNYGYTFGSGTRLTVV.